The 16 T cell receptor beta chains reported below all come from one sample, sequenced in a study of blood T cell repertoires in COVID-19. Clones were read by immunoSEQ multiplex PCR, and TCRdb kept only the in-frame ones, dropping some. Of hundreds of thousands of clones in the sample, over 80% were seen once. The material sequenced was PBMCs or T cells enriched from blood (not recorded which). The source of these receptors is a woman in her forties who had recovered from COVID-19.

V gene TRBV18 combines with J gene TRBJ2-7; 12 positions match TRBD2. V lost 4 bases and J lost 0; bases outside the gene matches: 7. Germline V gene lookup returns CDR1 KGHSH and CDR2 LQKENI. CDR3 length equals 17 residues. The DNA of the CDR3 is TGTGCCAGCTCACAGAATCGACTAGCGGGAGCCTCCTACGAGCAGTACTTC. Amino acids: CASSQNRLAGASYEQYF.

This clone showed up just once. This same CDR3 is encoded by further DNA sequences in the sample. The chain joins TRBV19 to TRBJ1-5, with D perhaps TRBD1 (6 bases). Germline V gene data show CDR1 as LNHDA and CDR2 as SQIVND (reference sequence). V was pared by 5 bases and J by 0 bases, with 14 bases between. The CDR3 sequence is 16 residues long. This chain's CDR3 is CASSPRTVYSNQPQHF. The CDR3 DNA reads as TGTGCCAGTAGTCCAAGGACAGTGTATAGCAATCAGCCCCAGCATTTT.

This rearrangement joins TRBV28 to TRBJ1-4; 9 bases match TRBD1. CDR1 is MDHEN, CDR2 SYDVKM, per germline. V lost 0 bases to trimming and J lost 7 bases; unmatched junction nucleotides: 6. The CDR3 extends over 16 amino acids. The CDR3 protein is CASSLWEGQGTEKLFF. DNA of the CDR3: TGTGCCAGCAGTTTATGGGAAGGACAGGGGACTGAAAAACTGTTTTTT.

This clone occurred once. The chain recombines TRBV10-3 with TRBJ2-1, with 8 bases that match TRBD2. Trimming at V came to 6 bases and at J to 6 bases, leaving 7 bases not matched to a gene. The CDR3 loop spans 14 amino acids. Germline values: CDR1 ENHRY, CDR2 SYGVKD. The CDR3 coding sequence is TGTGCCATCAGACAAACCGGGACTAGCAATGAGCAGTTCTTC. The encoded protein is CAIRQTGTSNEQFF.

The rearrangement uses TRBV7-8 and TRBJ2-7; TRBD1 agrees at 9 bases. This CDR3 comprises 15 residues. CDR1 is SGHVS and CDR2 is FQNEAQ in the germline V gene. The ends lost 5 bases at V and 6 bases at J; junction bases unmatched: 11. The CDR3 protein is CASSRRGQGSSEQYF. CDR3 DNA: TGTGCCAGCAGCCGAAGGGGACAGGGCAGCAGCGAGCAGTACTTC.

This clone was found once. This sequence joins TRBV10-2 and TRBJ1-5; TRBD1 matches at 7 bases. Germline-derived CDR1 and CDR2 are WSHSY and SAAADI. The CDR3 has 13 residues. Losses at the gene ends were 5 bases for V and 6 bases for J; bases not matched to a gene: 4. The CDR3 DNA sequence: TGCGCCAGCAGTCCGACAGGGAGTCAGCCCCAGCATTTT. It yields the protein CASSPTGSQPQHF.

This chain uses TRBV7-8 with TRBJ2-1; 10 bases fit TRBD2. Losses at the gene ends were 5 bases for V and 16 bases for J; bases not matched to a gene: 17. The length of the CDR3 is 15 residues. Germline values: CDR1 SGHVS, CDR2 FQNEAQ. In nucleotides, the CDR3 is TGTGCCAGCAGCCCGACGACTAGCGGGCTCCCTTCGAACTTCTTC. Its protein product is CASSPTTSGLPSNFF.

The chain combines TRBV29-1 with TRBJ1-2; the D is unclear. V was cut by 8 bases and J by 6 bases, with 4 bases left in between. Germline CDR1 SQVTM, CDR2 ANQGSEA. CDR3 length: 8 residues. CDR3 sequence (DNA): TGCAGCCTAGATGGCTACACCTTC. Its translation is CSLDGYTF.

The rearrangement uses TRBV21-1 and TRBJ2-7; the D segment call TRBD1 is taken from the table without a DNA check. TRBV21-1 is a documented pseudogene. This CDR3 has 19 amino acids. The CDR3 protein is CASSQSKRGRAPYPYEQYV. CDR3 DNA: TGTGCCAGCAGCCAATCAAAAAGAGGCAGGGCCCCTTATCCCTACGAGCAGTACGTC.

This rearrangement joins TRBV7-9 to TRBJ1-6; D gene ambiguous. There are 16 residues in the CDR3. Trimming removed 5 bases at V and 0 bases at J, with 11 bases between. Germline V CDR1 and CDR2: SEHNR, FQNEAQ (reference sequence). The CDR3 sequence is CASSALVSSYNSPLHF. In nucleotides, the CDR3 is TGTGCCAGCAGCGCCTTGGTGAGCTCCTATAATTCACCCCTCCACTTT.

The chain uses TRBV2 and TRBJ2-1; 9 bases map to TRBD2. The CDR3 has 15 amino acids. Germline CDR1 and CDR2: SNHLY and FYNNEI. V was clipped by 6 bases and J by 6 bases; unmatched bases: 9. The CDR3 DNA follows: TGTGCCAGCAGGGGAAGCGGAGCGGGGGGCAATGAGCAGTTCTTC. This codes for CASRGSGAGGNEQFF.

The chain couples TRBV11-2 to TRBJ2-5; unclear D gene. Germline CDR1 and CDR2: SGHAT and FQNNGV. This CDR3 is built from 15 residues. The V end was cut by 1 base, the J end by 4 bases, with 13 bases between. This CDR3 is CASSLGWSSGETQYF. The CDR3 DNA sequence: TGTGCCAGCAGCTTAGGTTGGTCGTCGGGAGAGACCCAGTACTTC.

V usage is TRBV11-2 and J usage is TRBJ2-3, with TRBD1 as a possible D gene (6 bases). Germline V gives CDR1 SGHAT, CDR2 FQNNGV. The CDR3 runs to 14 residues. V lost 2 bases and J 8 bases, leaving 14 bases between the germline ends. DNA for the CDR3: TGTGCCAGCAGCTTAATGAGACAGGATTCTACGCAGTATTTT. Its translation is CASSLMRQDSTQYF.

On this clone itself: Other DNA sequences in the sample encode the same CDR3. The chain has TRBV18 and TRBJ2-1; TRBD1 matches 10 bases. Per the germline V gene, CDR1 is KGHSH and CDR2 is LQKENI. This CDR3 has 13 amino acids. With 3 bases clipped from V and 10 bases from J, the junction kept 3 bases outside the gene matches. CDR3 bases: TGTGCCAGCTCACCCGGGACAGGGGACGAGCAGTTCTTC. It translates to CASSPGTGDEQFF.

J is TRBJ2-3 and V is TRBV2, with TRBD2 as a possible D gene (5 bases). This CDR3 is built from 14 residues. Per the germline V gene, CDR1 is SNHLY and CDR2 is FYNNEI. The ends were cut back, 11 bases at V and 0 bases at J, with 15 bases in the middle. The CDR3 region is CAGGPGWSTDTQYF. CDR3 coding DNA: TGTGCCGGCGGGCCGGGTTGGAGCACAGATACGCAGTATTTT.

This clone was counted a single time. V usage is TRBV27 and J usage is TRBJ1-2; D is uncertain. In germline, CDR1 is MNHEY, CDR2 SMNVEV (reference sequence). This CDR3 is built from 11 residues. V lost 6 bases to trimming and J lost 8 bases, with 10 bases between them. The CDR3 sequence: CASRPREGYTF. CDR3 in DNA: TGTGCCAGCAGACCCCGGGAGGGCTACACCTTC.